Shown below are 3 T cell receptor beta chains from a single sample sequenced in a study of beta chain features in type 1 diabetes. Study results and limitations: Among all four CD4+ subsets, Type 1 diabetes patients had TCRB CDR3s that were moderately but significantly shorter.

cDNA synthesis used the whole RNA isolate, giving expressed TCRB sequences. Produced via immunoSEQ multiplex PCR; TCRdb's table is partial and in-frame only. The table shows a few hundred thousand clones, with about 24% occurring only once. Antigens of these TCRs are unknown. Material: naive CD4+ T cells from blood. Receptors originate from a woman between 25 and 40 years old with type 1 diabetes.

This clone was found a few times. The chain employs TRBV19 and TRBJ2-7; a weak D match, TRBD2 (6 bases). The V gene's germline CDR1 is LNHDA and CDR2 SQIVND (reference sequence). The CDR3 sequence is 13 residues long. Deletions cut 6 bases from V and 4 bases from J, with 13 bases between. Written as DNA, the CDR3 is TGTGCCAGTAGCCCAGCGGGTAAATACGAGCAGTACTTC. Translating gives CASSPAGKYEQYF.

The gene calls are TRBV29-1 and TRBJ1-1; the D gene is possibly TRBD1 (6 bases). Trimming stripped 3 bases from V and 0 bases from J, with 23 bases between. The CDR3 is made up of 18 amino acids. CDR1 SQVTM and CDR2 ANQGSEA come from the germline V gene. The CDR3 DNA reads TGCAGCGTTGAGGCAAGCGGCGGGTGGGGACAATTGAACACTGAAGCTTTCTTT. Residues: CSVEASGGWGQLNTEAFF.

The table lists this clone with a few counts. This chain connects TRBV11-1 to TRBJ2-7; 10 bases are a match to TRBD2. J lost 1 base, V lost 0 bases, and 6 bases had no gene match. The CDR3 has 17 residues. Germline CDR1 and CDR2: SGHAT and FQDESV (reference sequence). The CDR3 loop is CASSLAQSSGRSYEQYF. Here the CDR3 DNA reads TGTGCCAGCAGCTTAGCCCAAAGTAGCGGGAGGTCCTACGAGCAGTACTTC.